This T cell receptor (beta chain) was obtained from a study of response to subunit inactivated influenza vaccine (dated by TCRdb to about 2018). General notes on the study: The study used deep quantitative T cell receptor repertoire profiling to track responses to a trivalent subunit inactivated influenza vaccine. General conclusions and limits of the study: According to the authors, only a limited number of new T cells may be recruited by each seasonal influenza vaccination.

The trim is 1 base for V and 3 bases for J, with a gap of 4 bases between the germline ends. The CDR3 holds 14 amino acids from the cysteine to the phenylalanine. The retained sequence is limited to the CDR3, 42 bases, with the frame set at the first base. According to the germline V gene, CDR1 reads LGHNA and CDR2 reads YNFKEQ. The method behind the library was RT-PCR. Sequenced using an Illumina HiSeq 2500. In TCRdb, the public reads were trimmed at Q25 with fastp and aligned with MiXCR, with productive beta chains retained. A single entry per CDR3 protein holds the most common genes and DNA from its merged rows. This sample comprises some 540,000 distinct CDR3 sequences, approximately 20% of them detected only once. Clones ranked in the top ten supply approximately 2.9% of the sample. Notes on this clonotype: What antigen it recognizes has not been identified. No quality values exist for individual bases; no much larger clone is one base distant.

These records were also assigned to another study, of T cells expressing NK-cell markers. Taken from the second paper: TCR beta cDNA libraries were made by 5'RACE template switching that added a universal primer site and unique molecular identifiers. Three sorted T-cell subsets (CD3+CD56+NKG2C+, CD3+CD56+NKG2C- and CD3+CD56-NKG2C+) from several donors had their TCR beta-chain repertoires profiled. Among the eight sequenced donors, seven were HCMV-seropositive and one was HCMV-seronegative. In several experiments an anti-gammadeltaTCR antibody was added to restrict sorting to alphabetaTCR-expressing T cells. In several donors, the dominant CD3+CD56+NKG2C+ clonotypes were found to rank among the top 10 CD8+ clonotypes and to make up about 1.0-8% of CD8+ T cells. Those dominant clonotypes were again the most abundant among CD3+CD56-NKG2C+ cells in a handful of donors, at roughly 25-60.1%. Whether the expanded NKG2C-expressing T cell clones were specific for HCMV antigens was left unclear. The study sequenced eight donors, all healthy volunteers chosen at random: three men and five women. HCMV-specific IgG was detected in serum with a commercial ELISA kit to determine HCMV serostatus. Peripheral blood mononuclear cells were isolated from blood by Ficoll density gradient centrifugation. Magnetic immunoseparation with Miltenyi isolation kits was used to isolate CD4+ and CD8+ T cells from PBMC. cDNA synthesis was primed from the TCR beta constant segment and was followed by two successive PCR amplification steps. Libraries were sequenced as 2 x 150 bp reads on Illumina HiSeq 2000/2500, MiSeq or NextSeq. MIGEC was used to demultiplex reads and group reads by UMI, and MiTCR was used to assemble and quantify clonotypes. To exclude erroneous sequences, any TCR cDNA sequence not supported by at least two reads was discarded. Downstream repertoire analysis used the tcR package, and clonotypes were matched across fractions by CDR3 nucleotide sequence plus V segment. VDJmatch was used to annotate antigen specificity against VDJdb, with one amino acid substitution in CDR3 permitted.

The receptor was derived from a man over 45 who received an inactivated influenza vaccine. Donor details come from another sample of the same person, matched by shared clones. The material sequenced was CD4+ T cells sorted from PBMCs, taken 11 to 12 days after vaccination. Recombination joined TRBV4-2 with TRBJ2-6; no D gene can be assigned with confidence. For the CDR3, the sequence is CASSQGGGANVLTF. The base sequence is TGTGCCAGCAGCCAAGGCGGTGGGGCCAACGTCCTGACTTTC.